A single sample is the source of the 19 T cell receptor beta chains below, sequenced in a study of blood T cell repertoires in COVID-19. Measured with immunoSEQ multiplex PCR; TCRdb has only the in-frame clones, and not every one. Of some 90,000 clones listed, about 89% are singletons. Sequencing used peripheral blood. The origin of the receptors is a woman aged 45-60 years in a cohort sampled during active COVID-19.

The rearrangement uses TRBV19 and TRBJ1-3; 8 nucleotides line up with TRBD1. The CDR3 length is 15 residues. After removal of 6 bases from V and 3 bases from J, the junction contained 7 bases not matched to a gene. CDR1 and CDR2 from the germline V gene are LNHDA and SQIVND (reference sequence). The CDR3 here is CASRPDRVVGNTIYF. Here the CDR3 DNA reads TGTGCCAGTAGACCGGACAGGGTAGTTGGAAACACCATATATTTT.

The J gene is TRBJ2-2, the V gene TRBV9; 10 bases map to TRBD2. Germline CDR1 and CDR2: SGDLS and YYNGEE. Trimming took 4 bases from V and 4 from J; bases not matched to a gene: 13. This CDR3 spans 18 amino acids. CDR3 coding DNA: TGTGCCAGCAGCAAACAGGTTCTAGCGGGAGCCGGCACCGGGGAGCTGTTTTTT. Its protein is CASSKQVLAGAGTGELFF. The complete variable domain, with remaining parts taken from reference TRBV9 and TRBJ2-2, reads DSGVTQTPKHLITATGQRVTLRCSPRSGDLSVYWYQQSLDQGLQFLIQYYNGEERAKGNILERFSAQQFPDLHSELNLSSLELGDSALYFCASSKQVLAGAGTGELFFGEGSRLTVL.

V and J are TRBV27 and TRBJ2-5; 8 nucleotides line up with TRBD2. Looked up from germline, CDR1 is MNHEY and CDR2 is SMNVEV (reference sequence). V shed 7 bases and J 4 bases; nucleotides not matched to a gene: 11. The CDR3 contains 15 residues. CDR3 amino acids: CASKPSGGRGETQYF. CDR3 DNA: TGTGCCAGCAAACCATCGGGAGGGCGGGGAGAGACCCAGTACTTC.

The V gene is TRBV3-1 (or the pseudogene TRBV3-2), the J gene TRBJ1-3; D unclear. V dropped 1 base and J dropped 2 bases, with 6 bases sitting between them. The CDR3 length is 14 residues. Germline CDR1 LGHDT, CDR2 YNNKEL (reference sequence). The CDR3 reads CASSQGGTGNTIYF. The CDR3, as DNA: TGTGCCAGCAGCCAAGGAGGGACTGGAAACACCATATATTTT.

V is TRBV3-1 (or the pseudogene TRBV3-2) and J is TRBJ1-2; D gene uncertain. Germline CDR1 reads LGHDT; CDR2 reads YNNKEL (reference sequence). The CDR3 is 16 amino acids. V was pared by 4 bases and J by 5 bases, with 20 bases between. CDR3 DNA sequence: TGTGCCAGCAGCCCCGGAGGAGGACGCAGGATTTATGGCTACACCTTC. Its translation is CASSPGGGRRIYGYTF.

The chain's CDR3 is CASSRLQGFYGYTF. The CDR3 DNA follows: TGTGCCAGCAGCCGCCTCCAGGGGTTTTATGGCTACACCTTC. The chain carries TRBV6-5 and TRBJ1-2; possible D gene TRBD1, 6 bases. The CDR3 consists of 14 residues. Germline lookup yields CDR1 MNHEY and CDR2 SVGAGI. Deletions cut 6 bases from V and 5 bases from J, with 16 bases between.

CDR3 protein: CASSQVGLQGPTDTQYF. DNA of the CDR3: TGTGCCAGCAGCCAAGTTGGACTCCAAGGACCCACAGATACGCAGTATTTT. The V gene is TRBV4-2, the J gene TRBJ2-3; D perhaps matches TRBD2 (5 bases). The germline V and J ends were trimmed by 1 base and 2 bases, with 16 bases remaining between them. The CDR3 has 17 amino acids. Germline V gene data show CDR1 as LGHNA and CDR2 as YNFKEQ.

The chain couples TRBV5-8 to TRBJ1-2; TRBD1 matches at 7 bases. Germline V lookup: CDR1 SGHTS, CDR2 YDEGEE. V trimming: 0 bases; J trimming: 2 bases; junction bases outside the gene matches: 4. The CDR3 consists of 15 residues. The CDR3 region has the DNA TGTGCCAGCAGCTTGGGCGGGACAGCGAACTATGGCTACACCTTC. Encoded protein: CASSLGGTANYGYTF.

The chain combines TRBV2 with TRBJ2-5; 14 bases line up with TRBD2. Trimming at V came to 6 bases and at J to 3 bases, leaving 3 bases not matched to a gene. Germline loops: CDR1 SNHLY, CDR2 FYNNEI. The CDR3 covers 15 residues. CDR3 sequence reads: CASRGTSGREETQYF. In DNA, the CDR3 is TGTGCCAGCAGGGGGACTAGCGGGAGAGAAGAGACCCAGTACTTC.

This clone was recorded only once. This sequence joins TRBV5-1 and TRBJ2-5; weak D call: TRBD1 (5 bases). Germline CDR1 is SGHRS and CDR2 is YFSETQ. This CDR3 region has 15 residues. Trimming removed 1 base at V and 0 bases at J, with 10 bases between. CDR3 sequence (DNA): TGCGCCAGCAGCTTGTCGGCAGGGAACCAAGAGACCCAGTACTTC. Its translation: CASSLSAGNQETQYF. Supplemented by reference TRBV5-1 and TRBJ2-5, the full variable domain reads KAGVTQTPRYLIKTRGQQVTLSCSPISGHRSVSWYQQTPGQGLQFLFEYFSETQRNKGNFPGRFSGRQFSNSRSEMNVSTLELGDSALYLCASSLSAGNQETQYFGPGTRLLVL.

The chain has TRBV6-5 and TRBJ1-1; TRBD1 matches 9 bases. This CDR3 contains 14 residues. Germline CDR1 is MNHEY and CDR2 is SVGAGI. J lost 5 bases, V lost 5 bases, and 6 bases had no gene match. For the CDR3, the DNA is TGTGCCAGCAGTAAACAGGGGGCAGGAACTGAAGCTTTCTTT. Its translation: CASSKQGAGTEAFF.

The chain carries TRBV20-1 and TRBJ1-2; D is perhaps TRBD1 (5 bases). V was shortened by 3 bases and J by 4 bases, with 12 bases between the two germline ends. The CDR3 is 13 residues long. Germline V gene lookup returns CDR1 DFQATT and CDR2 SNEGSKA (reference sequence). The CDR3 is CSASTQGSYGYTF. The CDR3 coding sequence is TGCAGTGCTAGTACGCAGGGATCCTATGGCTACACCTTC.

The gene calls are TRBV10-3 and TRBJ1-3; D is unresolved. Trimming pared 3 bases from V and 0 bases from J, leaving 6 bases between. The CDR3 contains 14 residues. CDR1 and CDR2 (germline): ENHRY, SYGVKD. CDR3 nucleotides: TGTGCCATCAGTGAAATCCTCTCTGGAAACACCATATATTTT. Translation: CAISEILSGNTIYF.

The rearrangement joins TRBV7-9 to TRBJ1-6; TRBD1 aligns across 10 bases. Germline trimming cut 6 bases from V and 8 bases from J; bases unmatched to any gene: 13. Germline V lookup: CDR1 SEHNR, CDR2 FQNEAQ (reference sequence). CDR3 length: 17 residues. The DNA of the CDR3 is TGTGCCAGCAGTCTACTTTGGGGACAGGGGATCGATTCACCCCTCCACTTT. This encodes CASSLLWGQGIDSPLHF. Full variable domain (missing parts from reference TRBV7-9 and TRBJ1-6): DTGVSQNPRHKITKRGQNVTFRCDPISEHNRLYWYRQTLGQGPEFLTYFQNEAQLEKSRLLSDRFSAERPKGSFSTLEIQRTEQGDSAMYLCASSLLWGQGIDSPLHFGNGTRLTVT.

The genes are TRBV7-3 and TRBJ1-2; 8 bases agree with TRBD1. The J segment lost 5 bases and the V segment lost 5 bases, leaving 4 bases of the junction unmatched. Germline V CDR1 and CDR2: SGHTA, FQGTGA. This CDR3 region has 13 residues. CDR3 nucleotide sequence: TGTGCCAGCAGCCCCCGACAGGGGTATGGCTACACCTTC. Translation gives CASSPRQGYGYTF.

The V gene is TRBV12-3 or TRBV12-4, the J gene TRBJ2-2; D unclear. V dropped 6 bases and J dropped 0 bases, with 5 bases sitting between them. The CDR3 consists of 13 residues. The CDR3 spells CASRGANTGELFF. In DNA, the CDR3 is TGTGCCAGCAGGGGCGCGAACACCGGGGAGCTGTTTTTT.

The J gene is TRBJ2-5, the V gene TRBV6-2 or TRBV6-3, with 7 bases identical to TRBD2. The CDR3 runs to 14 residues. CDR1 MNHEY and CDR2 SVGEGT come from the germline V gene. V was pared by 5 bases and J by 1 base, with 4 bases of the junction left unmatched. Here the CDR3 reads CASSHGTIQETQYF. DNA of the CDR3: TGTGCCAGCAGTCATGGGACTATCCAAGAGACCCAGTACTTC.

The rearrangement uses TRBV5-6 and TRBJ1-2, with D possibly being TRBD1 (5 bases). CDR3 length: 15 amino acids. The germline V gene has CDR1 SGHDT and CDR2 YYEEEE. V lost 2 bases and J lost 3, with 14 bases in between. The CDR3 bases are TGTGCCAGCAGCTTTGGGTCGGGGACTTACTATGGCTACACCTTC. Protein sequence: CASSFGSGTYYGYTF.

The chain links TRBV6-6 to TRBJ1-1; no definite D call. The V end lost 6 bases, the J end lost 4 bases, and 18 bases lay between the germline ends. The CDR3 sequence is 15 residues long. Germline CDR1 MNHNY, CDR2 SVGAGI (reference sequence). CDR3 loop: CASSPGGLSGTEAFF. The CDR3 DNA reads as TGTGCCAGCAGCCCCGGAGGGCTGTCGGGCACTGAAGCTTTCTTT.